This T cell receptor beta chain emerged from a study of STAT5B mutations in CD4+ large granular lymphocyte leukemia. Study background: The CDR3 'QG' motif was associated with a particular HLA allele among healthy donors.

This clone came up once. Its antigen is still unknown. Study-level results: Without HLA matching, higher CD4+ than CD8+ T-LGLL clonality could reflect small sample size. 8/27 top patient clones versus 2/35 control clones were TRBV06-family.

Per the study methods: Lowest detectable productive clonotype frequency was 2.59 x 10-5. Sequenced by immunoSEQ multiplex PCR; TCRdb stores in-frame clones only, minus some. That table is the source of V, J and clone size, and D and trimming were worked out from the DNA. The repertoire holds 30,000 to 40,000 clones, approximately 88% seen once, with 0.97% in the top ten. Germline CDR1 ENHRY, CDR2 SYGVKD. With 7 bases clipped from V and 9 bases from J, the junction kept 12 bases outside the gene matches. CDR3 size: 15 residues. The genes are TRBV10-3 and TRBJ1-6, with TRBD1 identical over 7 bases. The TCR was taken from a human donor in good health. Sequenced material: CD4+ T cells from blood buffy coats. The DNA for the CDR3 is TGTGCCATCAAGACCCGGGACAGTTCGTTTTCACCCCTCCACTTT. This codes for CAIKTRDSSFSPLHF.